Described below is a single T cell receptor (beta chain) sequence and its context. CDR1 and CDR2 (germline): SGHAT, FQNNGV. This CDR3 comprises 14 residues. V was clipped by 2 bases and J by 3 bases, with 8 bases between them. These data come from a study of T cell changes during pregnancy in multiple sclerosis. Clones were sequenced by immunoSEQ multiplex PCR, and TCRdb holds only the in-frame ones, with some missing. The sample yields about 73,000 clones, 85% to 90% seen once. The sequences come from peripheral blood, collected after pregnancy. This TCR derives from a female donor in good health, enrolled as a control in a pregnancy study. J is TRBJ2-1 and V is TRBV11-2, with D unclear. The CDR3 loop is CASSLFGRYNEQFF. In DNA form, the CDR3 reads TGTGCCAGCAGCTTATTTGGCCGCTACAATGAGCAGTTCTTC.